The 8 T cell receptor beta chains in this list originate from one sample, sequenced in a study of cytomegalovirus exposure and HLA in healthy donors. Clones were sequenced by immunoSEQ multiplex PCR, and TCRdb holds only the in-frame ones, with some missing. The profile shows under 350,000 clones, just over 85% of them singletons. Sequencing was performed on PBMCs. The source of these receptors is a woman between 18 and 29 years old in good health and CMV-seronegative.

The rearrangement uses TRBV11-3 and TRBJ2-5; unclear D gene. CDR3 length equals 14 residues. V was shortened by 1 base and J by 2 bases, with 8 bases between the two germline ends. The germline CDR1 and CDR2 sequences are SGHNT and YENEEA. For the CDR3, the DNA is TGTGCCAGCAGCTTAGGAGTAGCACAAGAGACCCAGTACTTC. It is translated as CASSLGVAQETQYF.

This rearrangement joins TRBV19 to TRBJ2-6; no firm D call. Germline V gives CDR1 LNHDA, CDR2 SQIVND (reference sequence). V was shortened by 7 bases and J by 0 bases, with 7 bases between the two germline ends. The CDR3 runs 14 residues. CDR3 DNA sequence: TGTGCCAGTACCCCAGACTCTGGGGCCAACGTCCTGACTTTC. The encoded protein is CASTPDSGANVLTF.

This clone was detected once. The genes are TRBV2 and TRBJ2-7; D perhaps matches TRBD2 (5 bases). The V end was cut by 7 bases, the J end by 0 bases, with 10 bases between. The CDR3 is made up of 13 amino acids. CDR1 SNHLY and CDR2 FYNNEI come from the germline V gene. CDR3 in DNA: TGTGCCAGCAACGACGGGATCTCCTACGAGCAGTACTTC. Its translation: CASNDGISYEQYF.

This clone occurred a few times. The rearrangement joins TRBV19 to TRBJ1-5, with 10 bases lining up with TRBD1. The CDR3 is made up of 13 amino acids. V trimming: 7 bases; J trimming: 11 bases; junction bases outside the gene matches: 8. CDR1 is LNHDA and CDR2 is SQIVND in the germline V gene (reference sequence). The CDR3, as DNA: TGTGCCAGTATCGGACAGGGGGTGGGGGCCCAGCATTTT. This gives the protein CASIGQGVGAQHF.

This chain connects TRBV29-1 to TRBJ1-1; no reliable D call. The germline V gene encodes CDR1 SQVTM and CDR2 ANQGSEA. The CDR3 has 13 residues. V was shortened by 1 base and J by 1 base, with 7 bases between the two germline ends. CDR3: CSVEVTENTEAFF. CDR3 in DNA: TGCAGCGTTGAAGTTACAGAGAACACTGAAGCTTTCTTT.

This chain links TRBV25-1 with TRBJ1-6; TRBD1 matches at 8 bases. Germline V lookup: CDR1 MGHDK, CDR2 SYGVNS. V was clipped by 1 base and J by 6 bases; unmatched bases: 11. The CDR3 length is 18 residues. The CDR3 loop is CASSEWGTGISTNSPLHF. Written as DNA, the CDR3 is TGTGCCAGCAGTGAATGGGGGACAGGCATCTCTACTAATTCACCCCTCCACTTT.

V usage is TRBV30 and J usage is TRBJ1-3; D call uncertain. CDR3 length: 14 residues. Between the trimmed V and J ends, which lost 0 bases and 0 bases, there was a span of 6 bases. CDR1 is GTSNPN, CDR2 SVGIG, per germline (reference sequence). Here the CDR3 DNA reads TGTGCCTGGAGTGTACCCAGCTCTGGAAACACCATATATTTT. Its protein product is CAWSVPSSGNTIYF.

The chain is built from TRBV4-3 and TRBJ2-3, with D perhaps TRBD2 (5 bases). Germline V gives CDR1 LGHNA, CDR2 YSLEER. The CDR3 runs to 15 residues. V gave up 0 bases and J gave up 3 bases, with 10 bases separating them. CDR3 sequence: CASSQDGRTTDTQYF. As DNA, the CDR3 is TGCGCCAGCAGCCAAGATGGCAGGACTACAGATACGCAGTATTTT.